This T cell receptor beta chain derives from a study of cytomegalovirus exposure and HLA in healthy donors. On this clone: As yet, its antigen is unknown.

Healthy bone marrow donors made up the donors. This CDR3 comprises 17 residues. V shed 3 bases, J shed 0 bases, and the junction held 8 bases outside the gene matches. Germline CDR1 is SGHTA and CDR2 is FQGNSA. PCR amplification relied on 60 Vbeta primers (plus 13 Jbeta primers). Sequenced by immunoSEQ multiplex PCR; TCRdb stores in-frame clones only, minus some. The top ten clones hold around 1.7% of a sample with about 200,000 clones, over 60% of them seen once. Notes on the study in general: Earlier analysis yielded a pattern in which most TCR beta V segments were productive about 87% or about 30% of the time.

This clonotype was sampled from a man between 18 and 35 years old in good health and CMV-seronegative. The specimen was PBMCs. This chain connects TRBV7-2 to TRBJ1-3; 7 bases fit TRBD1. The CDR3 reads CASSFTMTGSSGNTIYF. The CDR3 coding sequence is TGTGCCAGCAGCTTCACAATGACAGGGAGCTCTGGAAACACCATATATTTT.